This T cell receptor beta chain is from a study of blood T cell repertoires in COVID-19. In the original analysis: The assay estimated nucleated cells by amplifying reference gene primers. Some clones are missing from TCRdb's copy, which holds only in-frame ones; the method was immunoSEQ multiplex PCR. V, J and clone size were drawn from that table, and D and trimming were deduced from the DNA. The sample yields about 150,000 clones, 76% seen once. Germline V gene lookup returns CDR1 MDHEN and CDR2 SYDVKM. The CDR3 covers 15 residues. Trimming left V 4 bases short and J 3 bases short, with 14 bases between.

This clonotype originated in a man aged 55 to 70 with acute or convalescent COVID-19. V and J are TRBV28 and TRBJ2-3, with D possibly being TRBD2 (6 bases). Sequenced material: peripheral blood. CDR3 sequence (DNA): TGTGCCAGCAGTTCCGGGGGACTTATGACAGATACGCAGTATTTT. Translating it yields CASSSGGLMTDTQYF.